This is a list of T cell receptor beta chains from one sample in a study of PD-1 blockade in mismatch repair-deficient tumors. Measured with immunoSEQ multiplex PCR; TCRdb has only the in-frame clones, and not every one. The top ten hold approximately 4.7% of the sample, which has approximately 110,000 clones, 65% to 80% seen once. Sequenced material: peripheral blood, taken about 60 weeks after starting pembrolizumab. Source of these receptors: an adult with mismatch repair-deficient cancer. The CDR3 runs from the conserved cysteine through the conserved F or W. D genes are given only for firm matches. Clone size is not always given. Where it is, it says once, few, many or a class for expanded clones.

V,D,size,J,DNA,CDR3
TRBV5-1,-,-,TRBJ2-1,TGCGCCAGCAGCCACTATTCGGATGAGCAGTTCTTC,CASSHYSDEQFF
TRBV4-1,-,-,TRBJ1-1,TGCGCCAGCAGCCAAGAAAGGCCAGCTGAAGCTTTCTTT,CASSQERPAEAFF
TRBV11-3,-,-,TRBJ1-4,TGTGCCAGCAGCTTATTCCCTGGGGATGAAAAACTGTTTTTT,CASSLFPGDEKLFF
TRBV7-6,TRBD1,-,TRBJ1-4,TGTGCCAGCAGCGACAGGGCCGGAGGTGAAAAACTGTTTTTT,CASSDRAGGEKLFF
TRBV10-2,-,-,TRBJ2-1,TGCGCCAGCAGTGAGTTTGGGAATGAGCAGTTCTTC,CASSEFGNEQFF
TRBV5-6,-,-,TRBJ1-5,TGTGCCAGCAGCGTGAACAGAGCCAATCAGCCCCAGCATTTT,CASSVNRANQPQHF
TRBV7-9,-,-,TRBJ1-1,TGTGCCAGCAGGGGGGGTCGCACTGAAGCTTTCTTT,CASRGGRTEAFF
TRBV7-2,-,-,TRBJ2-3,TGTGCCAGCAGCTTAGTGTTCTTGAAGTTCCCCTCACCGACAGATACGCAGTATTTT,CASSLVFLKFPSPTDTQYF
TRBV4-2,-,many,TRBJ1-1,TGTGCCAGCAGCAAACAGGGAGCGAACACTGAAGCTTTCTTT,CASSKQGANTEAFF
TRBV14,TRBD1,-,TRBJ1-1,TGTGCCAGCAGCCCCAGGGGGCGGGCGACGGCTTTCTTT,CASSPRGRATAFF
TRBV12-5,-,-,TRBJ2-7,TGTGCTAGTGGTTTGGTACAGGGAAGGGAGCAGTACTTC,CASGLVQGREQYF
TRBV19,-,-,TRBJ2-5,TGTGCCAGTAGTCGACAGGTCCAAGAGACCCAGTACTTC,CASSRQVQETQYF
TRBV19,TRBD1,few,TRBJ1-1,TGTGCCAGTAGTATGGGGACAGGGAACACTGAAGCTTTCTTT,CASSMGTGNTEAFF
TRBV19,-,-,TRBJ2-6,TGTGCCAGTAGTATCCCAGGGAGACAGTCATCTGGGGCCAACGTCCTGACTTTC,CASSIPGRQSSGANVLTF
TRBV11-1,TRBD2,-,TRBJ2-1,TGTGCCAGCAGCTTAGCGCGGGGGGCCCGTCGCAATGAGCAGTTCTTC,CASSLARGARRNEQFF
TRBV28,-,once,TRBJ1-5,TGTGCCAGCAGTTTAGTGGGGGGAGAGCAGCCCCAGCATTTT,CASSLVGGEQPQHF
TRBV6-1,TRBD2,-,TRBJ2-5,TGTGCCAGCAGTTGGGCGGGAGAGGAGACCCAGTACTTC,CASSWAGEETQYF
TRBV7-9,TRBD1,-,TRBJ1-4,TGTGCCAGCAGCATCGGACAGGGCGGAGAAAAACTGTTTTTT,CASSIGQGGEKLFF
TRBV27,-,-,TRBJ1-4,TGTGCCAGCAGTTCGAACGGCGCAACTAATGAAAAACTGTTTTTT,CASSSNGATNEKLFF
TRBV6-1,-,-,TRBJ2-7,TGTGCCAGCAGAGGGGGTAAGGGCCCCTACGAGCAGTACTTC,CASRGGKGPYEQYF
TRBV10-2,TRBD1,-,TRBJ1-2,TGCGCCAGCGCCCGTCCGGGACAGGGGGACTATGGCTACACCTTC,CASARPGQGDYGYTF
TRBV27,-,-,TRBJ1-5,TGTGCCAGCAGCCAAATTCCAGGACGGAGAAATCAGCCCCAGCATTTT,CASSQIPGRRNQPQHF
TRBV7-8,-,-,TRBJ1-2,TGTGCCAGCAGCTTAGAGGCGGCTACTAACTATGGCTACACCTTC,CASSLEAATNYGYTF
TRBV6-5,-,once,TRBJ2-6,TGTGCCAGCAGTCAGGGGAGCTCTGGGGCCAACGTCCTGACTTTC,CASSQGSSGANVLTF
TRBV29-1,TRBD2,-,TRBJ2-2,TGCAGCGTTGAAGGGATCCGGGGTGGCGGGAGGCTGAACACCGGGGAGCTGTTTTTT,CSVEGIRGGGRLNTGELFF
TRBV2,TRBD1,-,TRBJ1-1,TGTGCCAGCAGTCTAAGGACAGGACCAGCTTTCTTT,CASSLRTGPAFF
TRBV29-1,-,many,TRBJ1-2,TGCAGCGTTGTTGACCCCACGTTATCTGAGGGCTACACCTTC,CSVVDPTLSEGYTF
TRBV9,TRBD2,-,TRBJ2-1,TGTGCCAGCAGCGCCAGACTAGCGGGTAGCAATGAGCAGTTCTTC,CASSARLAGSNEQFF
TRBV6-6,-,-,TRBJ2-3,TGTGCCAGCAGAACTCAAGGAGATACGCAGTATTTT,CASRTQGDTQYF
TRBV15,TRBD2,-,TRBJ2-1,TGTGCCACCAGCAGAGGCCCCGGGACTAGCAGTTACAATGAGCAGTTCTTC,CATSRGPGTSSYNEQFF
TRBV10-3,-,-,TRBJ1-4,TGTGCCATGTCTCAGCAACCTAATGAAAAACTGTTTTTT,CAMSQQPNEKLFF
TRBV10-2,-,-,TRBJ2-7,TGCGCCAGCAGTGAAAGCGGACCCTACGAGCAGTACTTC,CASSESGPYEQYF
TRBV5-1,TRBD1,-,TRBJ2-7,TGCGCCAGCAGCTCGGGACAGGGGGCCTACGAGCAGTACTTC,CASSSGQGAYEQYF
TRBV6-1,TRBD1,-,TRBJ1-1,TGTGCCAGCAGTGAAGGGGGATGGACAGGGGGTACGAACACTGAAGCTTTCTTT,CASSEGGWTGGTNTEAFF
TRBV5-1,TRBD2,-,TRBJ2-7,TGCGCCAGCAGCCCTAGAGCGGGAAGCTACGAGCAGTACTTC,CASSPRAGSYEQYF
TRBV11-3,TRBD1,-,TRBJ2-7,TGTGCCAGCAGCTTAGGACAGGGATGGTCCTACGAGCAGTACTTC,CASSLGQGWSYEQYF
TRBV6-1,-,-,TRBJ1-1,TGTGCCAGCGTCTCGGCCAGGAGAAGTTACACTGAAGCTTTCTTT,CASVSARRSYTEAFF
TRBV10-2,-,-,TRBJ2-1,TGCGCCAGCACGCAGAGCGAGTTAAACAATGAGCAGTTCTTC,CASTQSELNNEQFF
TRBV11-2,-,-,TRBJ2-3,TGTGCCAGCAGTGACCACCCAGATACGCAGTATTTT,CASSDHPDTQYF
TRBV9,TRBD2,-,TRBJ2-3,TGTGCCAGCAGCGTGGGACTAGCGGGAGTGAAGGAGACGCAGTATTTT,CASSVGLAGVKETQYF